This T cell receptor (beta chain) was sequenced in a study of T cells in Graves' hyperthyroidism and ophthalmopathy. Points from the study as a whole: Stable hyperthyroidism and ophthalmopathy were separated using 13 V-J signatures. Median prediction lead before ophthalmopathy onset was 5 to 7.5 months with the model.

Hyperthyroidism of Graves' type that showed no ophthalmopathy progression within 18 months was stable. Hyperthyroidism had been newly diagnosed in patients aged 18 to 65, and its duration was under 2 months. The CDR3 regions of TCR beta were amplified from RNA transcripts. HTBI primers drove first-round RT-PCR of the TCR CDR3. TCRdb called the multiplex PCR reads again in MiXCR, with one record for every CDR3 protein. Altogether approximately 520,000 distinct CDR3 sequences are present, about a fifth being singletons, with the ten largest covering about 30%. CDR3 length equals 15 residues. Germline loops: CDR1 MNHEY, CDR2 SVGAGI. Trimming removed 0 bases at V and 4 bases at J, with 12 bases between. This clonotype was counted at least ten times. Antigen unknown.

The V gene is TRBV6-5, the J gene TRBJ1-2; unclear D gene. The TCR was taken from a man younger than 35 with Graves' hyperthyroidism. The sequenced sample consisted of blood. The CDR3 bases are TGTGCCAGCAGTTACTCGATCGGGGTTGGCTATGGCTACACCTTC. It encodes CASSYSIGVGYGYTF.